The rows below give T cell receptor beta chains drawn from one sample of a study of T cells after posttransplantation cyclophosphamide. The repertoire was sequenced with immunoSEQ multiplex PCR; TCRdb's copy has only in-frame clones and lacks some. This sample yields approximately 3,100 clones, of which approximately 89% are seen a single time; 7% belongs to the top ten. Sequences were derived from PBMCs, sampled after allogeneic stem cell transplant with posttransplant cyclophosphamide. These receptors came from a female patient aged 50-60 years who received an allogeneic stem cell transplant from an unrelated donor, was CMV-positive, and had acute and chronic GVHD. Some T cells may be graft donor cells. CDR3s include the opening cysteine and the closing phenylalanine or tryptophan. D genes are given only for firm matches. Some rows mark clone size as missing; the rest say once, few, many or name a class of expanded clone.

clone size,CDR3 length,D gene,V gene,J gene,CDR3 protein,CDR3 DNA
NA,18,NA,TRBV28,TRBJ2-2,CASSRPSLGTANTGELFF,TGTGCCAGCAGCCGTCCCTCTTTGGGCACTGCGAACACCGGGGAGCTGTTTTTT
NA,16,NA,TRBV21-1,TRBJ2-5,CASSKVGRGFGETQYF,TGTGCCAGCAGCAAAGTCGGCAGGGGGTTTGGAGAGACCCAGTACTTC
NA,19,NA,TRBV5-4,TRBJ2-1,CASMPVWSGLHGAYNEQFF,TGTGCCAGCATGCCGGTTTGGAGCGGGCTGCACGGAGCCTACAATGAGCAGTTCTTC
NA,13,TRBD2,TRBV2,TRBJ2-3,CASGGVGTDTQYF,TGTGCCAGCGGGGGGGTGGGGACAGATACGCAGTATTTT
NA,12,NA,TRBV19,TRBJ1-2,CASSMGAVGYTF,TGTGCCAGTAGTATGGGCGCCGTGGGCTACACCTTC
NA,14,TRBD2,TRBV30,TRBJ2-2,CAWSGGRGTGELFF,TGTGCCTGGAGTGGCGGGAGGGGAACCGGGGAGCTGTTTTTT
NA,14,NA,TRBV16,TRBJ1-2,CASSAIGAGDGYTF,TGTGCCAGCAGCGCAATCGGGGCAGGGGATGGCTACACCTTC
few,17,TRBD2,TRBV5-4,TRBJ2-3,CASSLSLAGGPSDTQYF,TGTGCCAGCAGCTTATCACTAGCGGGAGGGCCATCAGATACGCAGTATTTT
NA,12,NA,TRBV7-9,TRBJ1-1,CASSAGSTEAFF,TGTGCCAGCAGTGCCGGGAGTACTGAAGCTTTCTTT
NA,15,TRBD2,TRBV5-1,TRBJ2-3,CASSPLAGRVDTQYF,TGCGCCAGCAGCCCACTAGCGGGGCGGGTAGATACGCAGTATTTT
NA,14,TRBD2,TRBV7-9,TRBJ2-1,CASSSQGAGNEQFF,TGTGCCAGCAGCTCCCAAGGAGCGGGAAATGAGCAGTTCTTC
NA,17,TRBD2,TRBV2,TRBJ2-7,CASKRQAPGLAAYEQYF,TGTGCCAGCAAAAGACAGGCTCCGGGACTAGCGGCCTACGAGCAGTACTTC
NA,14,NA,TRBV7-2,TRBJ2-1,CASSLGGLYNEQFF,TGTGCCAGCAGCTTAGGGGGACTCTACAATGAGCAGTTCTTC
NA,16,TRBD1,TRBV29-1,TRBJ2-3,CSDLHSTGRGTDTQYF,TGCAGCGACCTACACTCGACAGGGAGAGGCACAGATACGCAGTATTTT
NA,15,NA,TRBV5-6,TRBJ1-2,CASSLDQGRTYGYTF,TGTGCCAGCAGCTTGGACCAGGGAAGAACTTATGGCTACACCTTC